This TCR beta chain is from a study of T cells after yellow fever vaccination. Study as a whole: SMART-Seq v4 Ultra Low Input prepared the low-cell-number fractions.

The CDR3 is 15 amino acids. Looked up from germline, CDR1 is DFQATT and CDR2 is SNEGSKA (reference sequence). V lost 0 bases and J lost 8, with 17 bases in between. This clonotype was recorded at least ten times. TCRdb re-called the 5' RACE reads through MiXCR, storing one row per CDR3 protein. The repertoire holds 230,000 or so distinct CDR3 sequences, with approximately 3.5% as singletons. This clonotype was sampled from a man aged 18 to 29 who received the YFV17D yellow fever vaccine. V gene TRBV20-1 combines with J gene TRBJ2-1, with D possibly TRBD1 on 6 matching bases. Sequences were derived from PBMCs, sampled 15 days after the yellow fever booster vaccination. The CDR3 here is CSARDLGQLSYEQFF. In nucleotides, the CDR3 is TGCAGTGCTAGAGATCTTGGACAGCTTAGCTATGAGCAGTTCTTC.